This passage covers 4 T cell receptor beta chains from one sample sequenced in a study of cytomegalovirus exposure and HLA in healthy donors. Libraries were prepared by immunoSEQ multiplex PCR; TCRdb keeps only in-frame clonotypes and omits some of them. The sample holds 170,000 or so clones, 65% to 85% seen once. The sequencing input was PBMCs. The receptors derive from a woman aged 18-30 years in good health and CMV-seropositive.

V is TRBV19 and J is TRBJ1-3; the D gene is possibly TRBD1 (6 bases). CDR1 is LNHDA, CDR2 SQIVND, per germline (reference sequence). V was shortened by 4 bases and J by 3 bases, with 10 bases between the two germline ends. CDR3 length: 14 residues. CDR3 amino acids: CASSTTGFGNTIYF. CDR3 bases: TGTGCCAGTAGTACCACAGGGTTTGGAAACACCATATATTTT. Full variable domain (remainder filled in from reference TRBV19 and TRBJ1-3): DGGITQSPKYLFRKEGQNVTLSCEQNLNHDAMYWYRQDPGQGLRLIYYSQIVNDFQKGDIAEGYSVSREKKESFPLTVTSAQKNPTAFYLCASSTTGFGNTIYFGEGSWLTVV.

This clone was counted a few times. The V call is TRBV6-5, the J call TRBJ2-3, with 10 bases fitting TRBD1. V trimming: 2 bases; J trimming: 2 bases; junction bases outside the gene matches: 1. CDR1 MNHEY and CDR2 SVGAGI come from the germline V gene. The CDR3 totals 15 residues. CDR3 coding DNA: TGTGCCAGCAGTTACGGGACAGGGGACACAGATACGCAGTATTTT. Translating it yields CASSYGTGDTDTQYF.

J is TRBJ1-3 and V is TRBV7-2; TRBD1 aligns across 12 bases. In germline, CDR1 is SGHTA, CDR2 FQGNSA. The V segment lost 0 bases and the J segment 0 bases; nucleotides outside the gene matches: 9. The CDR3 contains 20 residues. In DNA, the CDR3 is TGTGCCAGCAGCTTAGCGCATGGGACAGGGGGCGCCCGCTCTGGAAACACCATATATTTT. Encoded protein: CASSLAHGTGGARSGNTIYF.

The chain combines TRBV6-1 with TRBJ1-3, with D uncertain. V was trimmed by 3 bases and J by 0 bases, leaving 6 bases between them. CDR3 length: 14 residues. Looked up from germline, CDR1 is MNHNS and CDR2 is SASEGT. CDR3 sequence (DNA): TGTGCCAGCAGTGATCGGAGCTCTGGAAACACCATATATTTT. It encodes CASSDRSSGNTIYF.